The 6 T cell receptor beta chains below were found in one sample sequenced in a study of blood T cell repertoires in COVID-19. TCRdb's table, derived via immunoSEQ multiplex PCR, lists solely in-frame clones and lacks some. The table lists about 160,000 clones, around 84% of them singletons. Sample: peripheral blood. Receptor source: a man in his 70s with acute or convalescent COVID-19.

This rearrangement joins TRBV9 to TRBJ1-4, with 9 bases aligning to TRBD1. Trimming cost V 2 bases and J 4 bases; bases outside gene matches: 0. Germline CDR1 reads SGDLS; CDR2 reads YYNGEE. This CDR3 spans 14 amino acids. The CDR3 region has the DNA TGTGCCAGCAGCGTGGGACAGGGTAATGAAAAACTGTTTTTT. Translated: CASSVGQGNEKLFF.

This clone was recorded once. CDR3 nucleotides: TGTGCCAGCAGTTACTCAGGCAGGGGGCCACATTCACCCCTCCACTTT. Its protein product is CASSYSGRGPHSPLHF. J is TRBJ1-6 and V is TRBV6-2 or TRBV6-3, with TRBD1 matching over 8 bases. Looked up from germline, CDR1 is MNHEY and CDR2 is SVGEGT. The CDR3 is made up of 16 amino acids. The V segment lost 0 bases and the J segment 8 bases; nucleotides outside the gene matches: 6.

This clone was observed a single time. The CDR3 coding sequence is TGTGCCAGCAGGCGGACAGGGAGTAATGAAAAACTGTTTTTT. It is translated as CASRRTGSNEKLFF. The chain uses TRBV28 and TRBJ1-4; 8 nucleotides line up with TRBD1. After removal of 6 bases from V and 4 bases from J, the junction contained 4 bases not matched to a gene. The length of the CDR3 is 14 residues. CDR1 MDHEN and CDR2 SYDVKM come from the germline V gene.

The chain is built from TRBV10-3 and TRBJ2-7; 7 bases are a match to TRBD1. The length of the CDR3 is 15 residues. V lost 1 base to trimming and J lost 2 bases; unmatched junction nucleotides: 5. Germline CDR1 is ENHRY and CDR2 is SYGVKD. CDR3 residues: CAISEYRTGTYEQYF. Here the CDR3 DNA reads TGTGCCATCAGTGAGTACCGGACAGGTACCTACGAGCAGTACTTC.

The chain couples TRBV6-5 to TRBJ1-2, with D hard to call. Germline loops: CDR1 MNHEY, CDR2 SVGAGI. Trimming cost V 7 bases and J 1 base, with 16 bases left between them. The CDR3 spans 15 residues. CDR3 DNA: TGTGCCAGCACCAAAAGTGAGGGTATTAACTATGGCTACACCTTC. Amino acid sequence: CASTKSEGINYGYTF.

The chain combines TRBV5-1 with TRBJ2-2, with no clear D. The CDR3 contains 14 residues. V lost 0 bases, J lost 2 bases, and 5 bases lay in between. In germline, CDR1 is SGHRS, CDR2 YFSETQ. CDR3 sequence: CASSLVTNTGELFF. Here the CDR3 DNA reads TGCGCCAGCAGCTTGGTTACTAACACCGGGGAGCTGTTTTTT.